Below are 9 T cell receptor beta chains sequenced from a single sample in a study of blood T cell repertoires in COVID-19. Clones were read by immunoSEQ multiplex PCR, and TCRdb kept only the in-frame ones, dropping some. The data show approximately 450,000 clones, with approximately 90% seen just once and around 1.8% held by the top ten. The specimen sequenced was PBMCs or T cells enriched from blood (not recorded which). The origin of the receptors is a woman aged 18 to 35 with acute COVID-19.

J is TRBJ2-2 and V is TRBV19; 9 bases agree with TRBD1. From germline, CDR1 is LNHDA and CDR2 SQIVND (reference sequence). With 4 bases clipped from V and 7 bases from J, the junction kept 7 bases outside the gene matches. CDR3 length equals 15 residues. The CDR3 DNA reads TGTGCCAGTAGTACCACAGGGGGCAAGGGCGGGGAGCTGTTTTTT. Translation gives CASSTTGGKGGELFF. The variable domain in full, completed from reference TRBV19 and TRBJ2-2, reads DGGITQSPKYLFRKEGQNVTLSCEQNLNHDAMYWYRQDPGQGLRLIYYSQIVNDFQKGDIAEGYSVSREKKESFPLTVTSAQKNPTAFYLCASSTTGGKGGELFFGEGSRLTVL.

The chain joins TRBV29-1 to TRBJ1-1; 8 nucleotides agree with TRBD1. There are 13 residues in the CDR3. V shed 6 bases, J shed 3 bases, and the junction held 6 bases outside the gene matches. Germline V gene lookup returns CDR1 SQVTM and CDR2 ANQGSEA. The CDR3 DNA follows: TGCAGCGTCCAGGGGGCGCGGGACACTGAAGCTTTCTTT. Amino acid sequence: CSVQGARDTEAFF.

V and J are TRBV9 and TRBJ2-2, with D possibly being TRBD2 (7 bases). The germline CDR1 and CDR2 sequences are SGDLS and YYNGEE. The V end lost 3 bases, the J end lost 2 bases, and 23 bases lay between the germline ends. The CDR3 totals 19 residues. CDR3 region: CASSEGLVGGGPNTGELFF. The DNA for the CDR3 is TGTGCCAGCAGCGAGGGCCTTGTAGGGGGGGGCCCTAACACCGGGGAGCTGTTTTTT. The whole variable domain, filled in from reference TRBV9 and TRBJ2-2, reads DSGVTQTPKHLITATGQRVTLRCSPRSGDLSVYWYQQSLDQGLQFLIQYYNGEERAKGNILERFSAQQFPDLHSELNLSSLELGDSALYFCASSEGLVGGGPNTGELFFGEGSRLTVL.

This chain joins TRBV28 and TRBJ2-7; D is uncertain. With 3 bases removed from V and 4 bases from J, the gap between germline ends came to 7 bases. The length of the CDR3 is 12 residues. CDR1 is MDHEN, CDR2 SYDVKM, per germline. The CDR3 coding sequence is TGTGCCAGCAGTTTGTCGCAGTACGAGCAGTACTTC. Its translation is CASSLSQYEQYF. The whole variable domain, filled in from reference TRBV28 and TRBJ2-7, reads DVKVTQSSRYLVKRTGEKVFLECVQDMDHENMFWYRQDPGLGLRLIYFSYDVKMKEKGDIPEGYSVSREKKERFSLILESASTNQTSMYLCASSLSQYEQYFGPGTRLTVT.

The gene calls are TRBV19 and TRBJ1-6; D is uncertain. This CDR3 comprises 17 residues. V dropped 3 bases and J dropped 0 bases, with 12 bases sitting between them. Germline-derived CDR1 and CDR2 are LNHDA and SQIVND (reference sequence). CDR3 nucleotide sequence: TGTGCCAGTAGTATTGGCGGTCGGGGCTCCTATAATTCACCCCTCCACTTT. Translated, it gives CASSIGGRGSYNSPLHF.

This clone has a single count. This rearrangement joins TRBV4-3 to TRBJ2-3; 8 bases agree with TRBD1. Germline V lookup: CDR1 LGHNA, CDR2 YSLEER. This CDR3 comprises 17 residues. V gave up 1 base and J gave up 0 bases; unmatched junction bases: 6. CDR3: CASSQAPTGESTDTQYF. In DNA, the CDR3 is TGCGCCAGCAGCCAAGCCCCGACAGGGGAGAGCACAGATACGCAGTATTTT.

This chain joins TRBV3-1 (or the pseudogene TRBV3-2) and TRBJ1-1; no definite D call. CDR1 LGHDT and CDR2 YNNKEL come from the germline V gene (reference sequence). The CDR3 has 14 residues. V lost 1 base and J lost 1, with 7 bases in between. The CDR3 DNA reads TGTGCCAGCAGCCAAGCACCAGGGAACACTGAAGCTTTCTTT. Its translation: CASSQAPGNTEAFF.

Here the CDR3 reads CASSLGLAGPTDTQYF. CDR3 nucleotides: TGCGCCAGCAGCCTGGGACTAGCGGGGCCCACAGATACGCAGTATTTT. The chain has TRBV4-1 and TRBJ2-3, with 13 bases lining up with TRBD2. CDR1 is MGHRA and CDR2 is YSYEKL in the germline V gene. V lost 4 bases and J lost 2; bases outside the gene matches: 3. This CDR3 contains 16 residues.

This chain joins TRBV3-1 (or the pseudogene TRBV3-2) and TRBJ2-2, with 8 bases fitting TRBD2. The CDR3 length is 16 residues. CDR1 is LGHDT and CDR2 is YNNKEL in the germline V gene (reference sequence). The ends lost 3 bases at V and 1 base at J; junction bases unmatched: 4. The CDR3 DNA reads TGTGCCAGCAGCCATGGGCTAGCGGGGAACACCGGGGAGCTGTTTTTT. Translating it yields CASSHGLAGNTGELFF.